This T cell receptor beta chain was captured in a study of blood T cell repertoires in COVID-19. Study-level background: Acute and convalescent COVID-19 specimens originated in the United States, Italy and Spain. T cells, B-cell-depleted T cells, or PBMCs provided the cDNA or gDNA that served as material.

The V gene end was trimmed by 10 bases and the J gene end by 6 bases; junction bases not matched to a gene: 4. This CDR3 has 11 amino acids. CDR1 is LNHDA and CDR2 is SQIVND in the germline V gene (reference sequence). Profiled with immunoSEQ multiplex PCR; TCRdb holds only in-frame clones, not every one. The profile covers some 150,000 clones, with under 90% appearing a single time and about 8.4% taken by the ten largest. Input material: peripheral blood. The rearrangement joins TRBV19 to TRBJ1-1; 8 bases agree with TRBD1. The TCR comes from a woman between 55 and 75 years old with active or convalescent COVID-19. The CDR3 sequence: CATNRGAEAFF. As DNA, the CDR3 is TGTGCCACCAACAGGGGGGCTGAAGCTTTCTTT.